The 11 T cell receptor beta chains below come from one sample, sequenced in a study of CD8+ T cells in alopecia areata. The sequencing template was cDNA reverse transcribed from extracted RNA. Sequenced by immunoSEQ multiplex PCR; TCRdb stores in-frame clones only, minus some. The profile shows around 140,000 clones, 51% of them singletons. Sequencing used CD4+ T cells sorted from blood, obtained at week 0. Receptor source: a human donor with alopecia areata.

This clone was recorded a few times. The chain recombines TRBV29-1 with TRBJ1-2; a weak D match, TRBD1 (5 bases). Germline V gives CDR1 SQVTM, CDR2 ANQGSEA. V lost 2 bases and J lost 5, with 9 bases in between. CDR3 length: 12 amino acids. The CDR3 nucleotides read TGCAGCGTTGAAAGAGGGGCGTATGGCTACACCTTC. Amino acids: CSVERGAYGYTF. Full variable domain (rest looked up from reference TRBV29-1 and TRBJ1-2): SAVISQKPSRDICQRGTSLTIQCQVDSQVTMMFWYRQQPGQSLTLIATANQGSEATYESGFVIDKFPISRPNLTFSTLTVSNMSPEDSSIYLCSVERGAYGYTFGSGTRLTVV.

The chain couples TRBV4-2 to TRBJ1-1; D gene ambiguous. From germline, CDR1 is LGHNA and CDR2 YNFKEQ. The V end was cut by 3 bases, the J end by 4 bases, with 9 bases between. The CDR3 has 13 residues. As DNA, the CDR3 is TGTGCCAGCAGCCAGGGGAGATTCACTGAAGCTTTCTTT. The encoded protein is CASSQGRFTEAFF.

In its sample, this clone was seen many times. V is TRBV6-6 and J is TRBJ2-7; D may be TRBD2 (6 bases). Trimming removed 5 bases at V and 3 bases at J, with 14 bases between. Germline V gene sequence: CDR1 MNHNY, CDR2 SVGAGI (reference sequence). This CDR3 has 14 residues. The chain's CDR3 is CASSRAGRVYEQYF. In nucleotides, the CDR3 is TGTGCCAGCAGTCGTGCCGGGAGAGTCTACGAGCAGTACTTC.

This rearrangement joins TRBV5-1 to TRBJ1-1, with 7 bases lining up with TRBD1. V lost 4 bases, J lost 3 bases, and 9 bases stayed unmatched. The germline gives CDR1 SGHRS, CDR2 YFSETQ. The CDR3 extends over 15 amino acids. In DNA form, the CDR3 reads TGCGCCAGCAGCCGAGAACTTGACAGGGACACTGAAGCTTTCTTT. Translating gives CASSRELDRDTEAFF.

A few counts support this clone. The chain has TRBV10-2 and TRBJ1-1; D uncertain. CDR1 WSHSY and CDR2 SAAADI come from the germline V gene. The V end lost 5 bases, the J end lost 3 bases, and 7 bases lay between the germline ends. The CDR3 sequence is 12 residues long. CDR3 residues: CASSLWDTEAFF. The CDR3 DNA sequence: TGCGCCAGCAGTCTTTGGGACACTGAAGCTTTCTTT.

The V gene is TRBV5-1, the J gene TRBJ2-3; the match to TRBD2 covers 7 bases. J gave up 1 base and V 4 bases, and 9 bases lay outside the gene matches. Germline V gives CDR1 SGHRS, CDR2 YFSETQ. CDR3 size: 16 residues. The CDR3 nucleotides read TGCGCCAGCAGCGACCGCAGCGGGATTGGCACAGATACGCAGTATTTT. This codes for CASSDRSGIGTDTQYF.

CDR3 loop: CASSEQWGGYEQYF. The CDR3 DNA is TGTGCCAGCAGCGAACAGTGGGGGGGCTACGAGCAGTACTTC. This rearrangement joins TRBV7-2 to TRBJ2-7; 7 bases agree with TRBD2. Germline CDR1 and CDR2: SGHTA and FQGNSA. The CDR3 contains 14 residues. Unmatched junction bases numbered 7, after V lost 5 bases and J lost 3 bases. The variable domain in full, with the rest retrieved from reference TRBV7-2 and TRBJ2-7, is GAGVSQSPSNKVTEKGKDVELRCDPISGHTALYWYRQSLGQGLEFLIYFQGNSAPDKSGLPSDRFSAERTGGSVSTLTIQRTQQEDSAVYLCASSEQWGGYEQYFGPGTRLTVT.

The chain is built from TRBV15 and TRBJ1-4, with D perhaps matching TRBD1 (6 bases). Trimming stripped 1 base from V and 8 bases from J, with 11 bases between. Germline CDR1 reads LNHNV; CDR2 reads YYDKDF (reference sequence). There are 14 residues in the CDR3. The CDR3 DNA reads TGTGCCACCAGCAGAGGGGGGGCAGGGGAAAAACTGTTTTTT. It codes for CATSRGGAGEKLFF.

The chain recombines TRBV7-3 with TRBJ2-3; D unresolved. V dropped 1 base and J dropped 0 bases, with 5 bases sitting between them. Germline CDR1 SGHTA, CDR2 FQGTGA. The CDR3 is made up of 14 amino acids. The CDR3 loop is CASSLIGSTDTQYF. CDR3 DNA sequence: TGTGCCAGCAGCTTAATCGGGAGCACAGATACGCAGTATTTT.

The chain joins TRBV6-1 to TRBJ2-5, with TRBD1 as a possible D gene (6 bases). Deletions cut 5 bases from V and 7 bases from J, with 14 bases between. The CDR3 runs to 13 residues. Germline CDR1 reads MNHNS; CDR2 reads SASEGT. CDR3 DNA: TGTGCCAGCAGTCATGACAGGCTCGGGACCCAGTACTTC. As protein: CASSHDRLGTQYF.

The CDR3 DNA reads as TGTGCCAGCTCACCACCTGGGTCCAATGAGCAGTTCTTC. Protein: CASSPPGSNEQFF. The chain combines TRBV18 with TRBJ2-1; D is undetermined. Trimming left V 0 bases short and J 6 bases short, with 6 bases between. Per the germline V gene, CDR1 is KGHSH and CDR2 is LQKENI. This CDR3 has 13 residues.